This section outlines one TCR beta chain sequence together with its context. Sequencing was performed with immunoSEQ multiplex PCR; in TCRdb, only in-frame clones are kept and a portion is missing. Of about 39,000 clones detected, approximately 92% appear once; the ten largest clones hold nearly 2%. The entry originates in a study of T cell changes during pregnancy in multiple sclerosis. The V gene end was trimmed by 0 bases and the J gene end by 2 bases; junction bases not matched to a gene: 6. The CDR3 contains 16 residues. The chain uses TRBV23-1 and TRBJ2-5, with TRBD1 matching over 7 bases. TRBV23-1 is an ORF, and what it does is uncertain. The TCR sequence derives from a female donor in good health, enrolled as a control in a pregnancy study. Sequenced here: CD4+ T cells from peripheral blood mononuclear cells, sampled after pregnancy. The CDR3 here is CASSQSRDSAQETQYF. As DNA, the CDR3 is TGCGCCAGCAGTCAATCGAGGGACAGTGCACAAGAGACCCAGTACTTC.